The 23 T cell receptor beta chains reported below all come from one sample, sequenced in a study of CD8+CD57+ T cells in acquired aplastic anemia. For sequencing, patients were chosen who had shown expansion of CD8+CD57+ cells by flow cytometry. CDR3 and TCR beta VDJ profiling relied on genomic DNA as the template. TCRdb reprocessed the reads with MiXCR, giving one entry per CDR3 protein. Of 150,000 to 200,000 distinct CDR3 sequences in the sample, 48% were seen once. Sequenced sample: sorted CD4+, CD8+, or CD8+CD57+ T cells (not recorded which) from PBMCs. Source of these receptors: a human donor with aplastic anemia.

This clonotype occurred a few times. This chain links TRBV10-3 with TRBJ1-1; possibly TRBD1 for D (6 bases). Per germline, CDR1 ENHRY and CDR2 SYGVKD. V dropped 10 bases and J dropped 0 bases, with 18 bases sitting between them. There are 15 residues in the CDR3. Here the CDR3 reads CATISGAGVNTEAFF. CDR3 DNA: TGTGCCACCATCTCAGGGGCAGGGGTGAACACTGAAGCTTTCTTT.

The chain joins TRBV2 to TRBJ2-7; unclear D gene. CDR3 length: 14 amino acids. From germline, CDR1 is SNHLY and CDR2 FYNNEI. Trimming removed 3 bases from V and 3 bases from J, with 12 bases in between. The CDR3 sequence is CASSERQAGYEQYF. CDR3 DNA: TGTGCCAGCAGTGAGAGGCAGGCTGGCTACGAGCAGTACTTC.

Concerning this clonotype itself: Given the absence of the conserved phenylalanine or tryptophan at the CDR3 end, a read error is likely. The CDR3 is CASSPQGVVYEQYS. CDR3 DNA sequence: TGTGCCAGCAGTCCTCAGGGGGTGGTCTACGAGCAGTACTCC. The genes are TRBV14 and TRBJ2-7, with 7 bases fitting TRBD1. CDR1 is SGHDN and CDR2 is FVKESK in the germline V gene. This CDR3 is built from 14 residues. With V trimmed by 6 bases and J by 3 bases, 8 bases remained unmatched.

The chain combines TRBV10-2 with TRBJ2-7, with 7 bases lining up with TRBD2. Trimming took 1 base from V and 6 from J; bases not matched to a gene: 6. The CDR3 loop spans 14 amino acids. Germline CDR1 and CDR2: WSHSY and SAAADI. The CDR3 here is CASSELVGEGEQYF. CDR3 in DNA: TGCGCCAGCAGTGAGTTAGTGGGGGAGGGCGAGCAGTACTTC.

CDR3 protein: CASGGLNQETQYF. CDR3 DNA: TGTGCGTCGGGAGGCCTCAACCAAGAGACCCAGTACTTC. V gene TRBV24-1 combines with J gene TRBJ2-5; 7 nucleotides line up with TRBD2. CDR1 KGHDR and CDR2 SFDVKD come from the germline V gene. This CDR3 contains 13 residues.

This clonotype was picked up one time. The V gene is TRBV19, the J gene TRBJ1-2, with 7 nucleotides matching TRBD1. Looked up from germline, CDR1 is LNHDA and CDR2 is SQIVND (reference sequence). The trim removed 7 bases at V and 7 bases at J, leaving 12 bases unmatched. The CDR3 has 14 residues. In nucleotides, the CDR3 is TGTGCCAGTACCTTACAGACAGGGCAAGGTGGCTACACCTTC. Its translation is CASTLQTGQGGYTF.

This clonotype was counted at least ten times. This chain joins TRBV29-1 and TRBJ2-2; D assignment may be TRBD1 or TRBD2 (5 bases each). Deletions cut 2 bases from V and 6 bases from J, with 7 bases between. CDR3 size: 12 residues. CDR1 is SQVTM and CDR2 is ANQGSEA in the germline V gene. The CDR3 protein is CSVEQGPGELFF. The CDR3 DNA reads as TGCAGCGTTGAACAGGGACCCGGGGAGCTGTTTTTT.

This clonotype was counted between two and nine times. The V and J genes are TRBV11-1 and TRBJ2-7, with 8 bases aligning to TRBD1. Germline CDR1 and CDR2: SGHAT and FQDESV (reference sequence). The CDR3 has 17 amino acids. After removal of 1 base from V and 3 bases from J, the junction contained 11 bases not matched to a gene. The CDR3 DNA reads as TGTGCCAGCAGCTTAGGGTATTCAGGACAGGGAATCTACGAGCAGTACTTC. Its protein is CASSLGYSGQGIYEQYF.

V gene TRBV30 combines with J gene TRBJ2-3; 8 bases match TRBD1. V shed 0 bases and J 5 bases; nucleotides not matched to a gene: 7. The CDR3 covers 15 residues. CDR1 and CDR2 from the germline V gene are GTSNPN and SVGIG (reference sequence). The CDR3, as DNA: TGTGCCTGGAGTGTAGGGCAGGGGGCAGGAGATACGCAGTATTTT. This translates into CAWSVGQGAGDTQYF.

The sample holds many counts of this clonotype. The genes are TRBV4-1 and TRBJ2-2, with no clear D. The germline V and J ends were trimmed by 1 base and 6 bases, with 9 bases remaining between them. CDR1 and CDR2 from the germline V gene are MGHRA and YSYEKL. The CDR3 totals 14 residues. For the CDR3, the DNA is TGCGCCAGCAGCCAAGTTGGGCCCGCCGGGGAGCTGTTTTTT. Translated: CASSQVGPAGELFF.

This clonotype showed up many times. The gene calls are TRBV30 and TRBJ2-7; D perhaps matches TRBD2 (5 bases). The CDR3 sequence is 13 residues long. V was trimmed by 1 base and J by 2 bases, leaving 9 bases between them. Germline CDR1 and CDR2: GTSNPN and SVGIG (reference sequence). CDR3 region: CAWSGTGTYEQYF. The CDR3 coding sequence is TGTGCCTGGAGTGGGACGGGAACCTACGAGCAGTACTTC.

The chain uses TRBV20-1 and TRBJ2-3, with 12 nucleotides matching TRBD2. CDR1 is DFQATT, CDR2 SNEGSKA, per germline (reference sequence). J gave up 4 bases and V 7 bases, and 12 bases lay outside the gene matches. The CDR3 runs 16 residues. CDR3 protein: CSVDLLAGGLPDTQYF. CDR3 coding DNA: TGCAGTGTTGACCTCCTAGCGGGGGGGCTGCCAGATACGCAGTATTTT.

The V and J genes are TRBV7-8 and TRBJ2-5, with 7 positions matching TRBD1. Losses at the gene ends were 5 bases for V and 1 base for J; bases not matched to a gene: 4. Germline CDR1 is SGHVS and CDR2 is FQNEAQ. The CDR3 has 14 residues. CDR3 in amino acids: CASSRDSSQETQYF. In DNA, the CDR3 is TGTGCCAGCAGCCGGGACAGCTCCCAAGAGACCCAGTACTTC.

The chain couples TRBV2 to TRBJ2-1; D is unclear. Germline CDR1 SNHLY, CDR2 FYNNEI. The CDR3 consists of 14 residues. Trimming pared 2 bases from V and 2 bases from J, leaving 7 bases between. This chain's CDR3 is CASSEWVTYNEQFF. In DNA, the CDR3 is TGTGCCAGCAGTGAATGGGTGACCTACAATGAGCAGTTCTTC.

The genes are TRBV4-2 and TRBJ2-7; tentatively, D is TRBD2 (6 bases). V was shortened by 5 bases and J by 3 bases, with 23 bases between the two germline ends. Germline V gene data show CDR1 as LGHNA and CDR2 as YNFKEQ. The CDR3 runs 17 residues. CDR3 in amino acids: CASSTGQGGSKDYEQYF. The CDR3 nucleotides read TGTGCCAGCAGCACGGGGCAGGGAGGCTCGAAAGACTACGAGCAGTACTTC.

V gene TRBV19 combines with J gene TRBJ2-5, with D maybe TRBD2 (6 bases). V dropped 3 bases and J dropped 5 bases, with 16 bases sitting between them. This CDR3 has 15 residues. Germline CDR1 is LNHDA and CDR2 is SQIVND (reference sequence). CDR3 bases: TGTGCCAGTAGTATTCCGGGGGAGATGGGGGAGACCCAGTACTTC. This translates into CASSIPGEMGETQYF. The variable domain in full, with the rest retrieved from reference TRBV19 and TRBJ2-5, is DGGITQSPKYLFRKEGQNVTLSCEQNLNHDAMYWYRQDPGQGLRLIYYSQIVNDFQKGDIAEGYSVSREKKESFPLTVTSAQKNPTAFYLCASSIPGEMGETQYFGPGTRLLVL.

This clonotype has ten or more counts. The chain links TRBV12-3 or TRBV12-4 to TRBJ1-5; tentatively, D is TRBD1 (5 bases). The CDR3 sequence is 15 residues long. Deletions cut 5 bases from V and 7 bases from J, with 18 bases between. The DNA for the CDR3 is TGTGCCAGCAGTAGGGGACCGCGCGCTGGGCAGCCCCAGCATTTT. It translates to CASSRGPRAGQPQHF.

This clonotype has more than one count but fewer than ten. This chain uses TRBV19 with TRBJ2-1, with 7 bases identical to TRBD1. With V trimmed by 9 bases and J by 9 bases, 20 bases remained unmatched. From germline, CDR1 is LNHDA and CDR2 SQIVND (reference sequence). CDR3 size: 16 residues. DNA for the CDR3: TGTGCCAGCAGTTACTCCCGGACAGGCGGGTGGAGTGAGCAGTTCTTC. Translating it yields CASSYSRTGGWSEQFF.

The gene calls are TRBV7-9 and TRBJ2-7; TRBD1 matches 9 bases. Germline CDR1 SEHNR, CDR2 FQNEAQ (reference sequence). Losses at the gene ends were 2 bases for V and 5 bases for J; bases not matched to a gene: 4. The CDR3 spans 14 residues. CDR3 DNA: TGTGCCAGCAGCTTAACTGGACAGGGGCACGAGCAGTACTTC. Translated: CASSLTGQGHEQYF.

In this sample, this clonotype turned up many times. The J gene is TRBJ1-6, the V gene TRBV2; maybe TRBD1 (5 bases). CDR3 length equals 15 residues. Germline lookup yields CDR1 SNHLY and CDR2 FYNNEI. The V end lost 0 bases, the J end lost 7 bases, and 10 bases lay between the germline ends. The CDR3 here is CASSEAWGENSPLHF. As DNA, the CDR3 is TGTGCCAGCAGTGAAGCTTGGGGGGAAAATTCACCCCTCCACTTT.

A word on this clonotype: This clone may be a read error of a much larger clone one base away. The CDR3 carries no conserved terminal phenylalanine or tryptophan, so it likely arises from a read error. The V and J genes are TRBV30 and TRBJ1-6; the D is unclear. V lost 2 bases and J lost 16, with 12 bases in between. Germline V gene lookup returns CDR1 GTSNPN and CDR2 SVGIG (reference sequence). CDR3 length: 11 amino acids. CDR3 sequence: CAWSLDRGLHS. CDR3 nucleotides: TGTGCCTGGAGTCTTGACCGGGGTCTCCACTCT.

In its sample, this clonotype was seen a few times. DNA of the CDR3: TGTGCCACCAGTGATCCAGGGGTAGGGCAGCCCCAGCATTTT. Translation: CATSDPGVGQPQHF. This chain uses TRBV24-1 with TRBJ1-5, with a weak D call TRBD1 (6 bases). The CDR3 is 14 amino acids. The V end lost 3 bases, the J end lost 7 bases, and 12 bases lay between the germline ends. From germline, CDR1 is KGHDR and CDR2 SFDVKD.

This clonotype was observed many times. The rearrangement uses TRBV10-2 and TRBJ2-3; 10 nucleotides match TRBD2. Germline assignment: CDR1 WSHSY and CDR2 SAAADI. The CDR3 length is 19 residues. V lost 0 bases and J lost 1; bases outside the gene matches: 10. CDR3 sequence: CASSESASGRHWGTDTQYF. DNA of the CDR3: TGCGCCAGCAGTGAGTCGGCTAGCGGGAGACACTGGGGCACAGATACGCAGTATTTT.